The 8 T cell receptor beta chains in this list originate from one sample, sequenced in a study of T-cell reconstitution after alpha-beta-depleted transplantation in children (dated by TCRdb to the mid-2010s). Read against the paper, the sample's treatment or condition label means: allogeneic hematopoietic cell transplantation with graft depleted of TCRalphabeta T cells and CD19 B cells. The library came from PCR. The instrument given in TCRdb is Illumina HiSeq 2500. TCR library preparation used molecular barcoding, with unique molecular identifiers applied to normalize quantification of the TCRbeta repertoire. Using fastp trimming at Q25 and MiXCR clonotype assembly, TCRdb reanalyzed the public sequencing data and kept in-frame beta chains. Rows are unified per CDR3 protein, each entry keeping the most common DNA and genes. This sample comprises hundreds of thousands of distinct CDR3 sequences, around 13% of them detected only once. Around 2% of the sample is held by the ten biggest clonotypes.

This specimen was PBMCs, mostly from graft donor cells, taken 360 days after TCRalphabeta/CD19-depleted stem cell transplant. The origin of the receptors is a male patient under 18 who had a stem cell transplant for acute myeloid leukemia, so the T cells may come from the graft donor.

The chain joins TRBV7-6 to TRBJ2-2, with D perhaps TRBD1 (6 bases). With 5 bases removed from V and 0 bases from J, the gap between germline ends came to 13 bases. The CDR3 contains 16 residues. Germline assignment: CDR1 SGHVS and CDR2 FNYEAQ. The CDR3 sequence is CASSLATGPNTGELFF. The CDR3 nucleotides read TGTGCCAGCAGCCTCGCGACAGGACCGAACACCGGGGAGCTGTTTTTT. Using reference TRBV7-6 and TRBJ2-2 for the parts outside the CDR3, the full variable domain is GAGVSQSPRYKVTKRGQDVALRCDPISGHVSLYWYRQALGQGPEFLTYFNYEAQQDKSGLPNDRFSAERPEGSISTLTIQRTEQRDSAMYRCASSLATGPNTGELFFGEGSRLTVL.

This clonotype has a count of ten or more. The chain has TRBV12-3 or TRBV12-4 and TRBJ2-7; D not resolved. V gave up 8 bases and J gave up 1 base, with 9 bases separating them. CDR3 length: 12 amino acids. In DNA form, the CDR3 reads TGTGCCAGCTCCGACGGTTCCTACGAGCAGTACTTC. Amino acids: CASSDGSYEQYF.

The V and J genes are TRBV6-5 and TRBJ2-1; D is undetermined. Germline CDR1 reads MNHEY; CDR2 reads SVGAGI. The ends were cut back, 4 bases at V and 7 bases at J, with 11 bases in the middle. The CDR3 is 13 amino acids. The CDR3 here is CASSWGSANEQFF. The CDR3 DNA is TGTGCCAGCAGTTGGGGTTCGGCAAATGAGCAGTTCTTC.

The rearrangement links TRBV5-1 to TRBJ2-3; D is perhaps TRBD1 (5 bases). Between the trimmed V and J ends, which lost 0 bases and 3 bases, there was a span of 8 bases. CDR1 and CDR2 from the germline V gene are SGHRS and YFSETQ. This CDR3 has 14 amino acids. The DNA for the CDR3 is TGCGCCAGCAGCTTGGACCACAGGACAGATACGCAGTATTTT. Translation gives CASSLDHRTDTQYF. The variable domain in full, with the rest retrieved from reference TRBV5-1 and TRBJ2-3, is KAGVTQTPRYLIKTRGQQVTLSCSPISGHRSVSWYQQTPGQGLQFLFEYFSETQRNKGNFPGRFSGRQFSNSRSEMNVSTLELGDSALYLCASSLDHRTDTQYFGPGTRLTVL.

In DNA form, the CDR3 reads TGTGCCAGCAGCCAGGACAGGGGGCCGTCAACTAATGAAAAACTGTTTTTT. As protein: CASSQDRGPSTNEKLFF. The chain carries TRBV7-8 and TRBJ1-4; 11 positions agree with TRBD1. After removal of 5 bases from V and 0 bases from J, the junction contained 5 bases not matched to a gene. The germline V gene encodes CDR1 SGHVS and CDR2 FQNEAQ. This CDR3 is 17 amino acids long.

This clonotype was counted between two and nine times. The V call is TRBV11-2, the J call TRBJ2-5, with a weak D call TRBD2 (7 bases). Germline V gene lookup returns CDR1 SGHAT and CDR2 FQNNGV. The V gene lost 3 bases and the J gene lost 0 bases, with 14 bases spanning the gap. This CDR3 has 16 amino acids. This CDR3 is CASSLGGGGNQETQYF. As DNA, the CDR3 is TGTGCCAGCAGCTTGGGGGGGGGCGGGAACCAAGAGACCCAGTACTTC.

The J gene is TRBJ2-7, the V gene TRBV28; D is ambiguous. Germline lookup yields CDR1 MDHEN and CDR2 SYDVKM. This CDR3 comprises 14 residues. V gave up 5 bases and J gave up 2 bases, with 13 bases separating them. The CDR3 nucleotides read TGTGCCAGCAGTCCGAATTGGTCCGCCTACGAGCAGTACTTC. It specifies CASSPNWSAYEQYF.

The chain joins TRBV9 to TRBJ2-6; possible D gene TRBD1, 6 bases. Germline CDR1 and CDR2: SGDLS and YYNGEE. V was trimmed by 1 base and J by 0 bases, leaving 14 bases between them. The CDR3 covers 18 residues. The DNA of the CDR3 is TGTGCCAGCAGCGTATTGCCAGGGGTCCTCTCTGGGGCCAACGTCCTGACTTTC. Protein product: CASSVLPGVLSGANVLTF.